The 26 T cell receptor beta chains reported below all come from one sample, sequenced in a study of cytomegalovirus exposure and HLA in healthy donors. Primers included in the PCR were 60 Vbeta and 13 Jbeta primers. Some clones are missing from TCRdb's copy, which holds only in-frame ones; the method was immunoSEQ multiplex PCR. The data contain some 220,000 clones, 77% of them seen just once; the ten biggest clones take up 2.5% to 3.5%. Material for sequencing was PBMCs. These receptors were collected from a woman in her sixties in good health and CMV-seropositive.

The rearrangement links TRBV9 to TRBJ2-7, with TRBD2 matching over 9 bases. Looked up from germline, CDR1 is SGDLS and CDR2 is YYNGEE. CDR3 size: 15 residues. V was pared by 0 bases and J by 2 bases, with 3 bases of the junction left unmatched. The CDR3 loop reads CASSVEASGAYEQYF. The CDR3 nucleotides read TGTGCCAGCAGCGTAGAGGCTAGCGGGGCCTACGAGCAGTACTTC.

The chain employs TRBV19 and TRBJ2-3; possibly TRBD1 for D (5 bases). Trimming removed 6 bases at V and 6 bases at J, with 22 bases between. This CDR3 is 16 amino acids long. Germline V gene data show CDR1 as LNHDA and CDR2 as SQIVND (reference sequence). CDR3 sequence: CASSFAQGSGWDTQYF. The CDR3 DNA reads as TGTGCCAGTAGCTTCGCCCAGGGTTCAGGGTGGGATACGCAGTATTTT.

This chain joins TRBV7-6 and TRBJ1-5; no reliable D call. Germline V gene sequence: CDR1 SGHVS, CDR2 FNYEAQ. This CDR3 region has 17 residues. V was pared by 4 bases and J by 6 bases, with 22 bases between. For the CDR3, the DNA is TGTGCCAGCAGCTGCCCCCGAGGTAGGAGGGCGGCTCAGCCCCAGCATTTT. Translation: CASSCPRGRRAAQPQHF.

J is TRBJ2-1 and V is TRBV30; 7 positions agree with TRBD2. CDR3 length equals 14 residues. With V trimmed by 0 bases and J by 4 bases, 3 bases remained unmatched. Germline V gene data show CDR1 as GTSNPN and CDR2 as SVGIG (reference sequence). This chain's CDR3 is CAWSVLALYNEQFF. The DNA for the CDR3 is TGTGCCTGGAGTGTACTAGCGCTGTACAATGAGCAGTTCTTC.

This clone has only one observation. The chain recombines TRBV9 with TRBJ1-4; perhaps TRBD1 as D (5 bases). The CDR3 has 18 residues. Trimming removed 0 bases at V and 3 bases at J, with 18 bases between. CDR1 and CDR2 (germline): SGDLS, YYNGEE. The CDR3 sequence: CASSVGDGRVGSNEKLFF. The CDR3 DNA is TGTGCCAGCAGCGTAGGGGATGGCAGGGTAGGTTCTAATGAAAAACTGTTTTTT.

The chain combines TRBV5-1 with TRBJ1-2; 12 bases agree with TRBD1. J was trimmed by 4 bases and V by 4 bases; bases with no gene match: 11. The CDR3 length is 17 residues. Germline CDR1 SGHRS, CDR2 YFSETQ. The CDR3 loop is CASSPSSGTGGLYGYTF. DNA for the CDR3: TGCGCCAGCAGCCCCTCCTCCGGGACAGGGGGCCTCTATGGCTACACCTTC.

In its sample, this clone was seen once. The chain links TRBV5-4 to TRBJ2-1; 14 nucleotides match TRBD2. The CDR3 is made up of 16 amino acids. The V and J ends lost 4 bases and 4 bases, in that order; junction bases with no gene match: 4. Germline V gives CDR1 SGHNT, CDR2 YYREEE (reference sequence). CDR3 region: CASSRGLAGAYNEQFF. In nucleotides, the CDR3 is TGTGCCAGCAGCCGGGGACTAGCGGGGGCTTACAATGAGCAGTTCTTC.

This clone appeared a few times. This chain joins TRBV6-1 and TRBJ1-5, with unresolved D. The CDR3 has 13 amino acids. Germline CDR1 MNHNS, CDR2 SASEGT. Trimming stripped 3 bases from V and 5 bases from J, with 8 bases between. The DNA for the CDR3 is TGTGCCAGCAGTGATCTATTAGATCAGCCCCAGCATTTT. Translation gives CASSDLLDQPQHF.

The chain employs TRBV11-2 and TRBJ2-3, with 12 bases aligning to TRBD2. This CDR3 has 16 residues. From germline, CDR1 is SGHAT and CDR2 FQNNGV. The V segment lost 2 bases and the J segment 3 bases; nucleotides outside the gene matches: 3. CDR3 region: CASSLSTSGRTDTQYF. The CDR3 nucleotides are TGTGCCAGCAGCTTATCGACTAGCGGGAGAACAGATACGCAGTATTTT. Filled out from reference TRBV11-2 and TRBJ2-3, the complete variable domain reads EAGVAQSPRYKIIEKRQSVAFWCNPISGHATLYWYQQILGQGPKLLIQFQNNGVVDDSQLPKDRFSAERLKGVDSTLKIQPAKLEDSAVYLCASSLSTSGRTDTQYFGPGTRLTVL.

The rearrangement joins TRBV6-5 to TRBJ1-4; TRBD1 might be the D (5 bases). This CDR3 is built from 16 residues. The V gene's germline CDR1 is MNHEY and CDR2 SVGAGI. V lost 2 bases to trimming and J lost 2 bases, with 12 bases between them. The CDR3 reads CASSYGQGGTNEKLFF. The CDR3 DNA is TGTGCCAGCAGTTACGGCCAGGGAGGTACTAATGAAAAACTGTTTTTT.

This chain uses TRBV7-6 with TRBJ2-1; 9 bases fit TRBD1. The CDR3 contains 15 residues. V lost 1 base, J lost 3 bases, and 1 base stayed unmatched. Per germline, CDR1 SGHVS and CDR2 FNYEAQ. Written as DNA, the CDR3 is TGTGCCAGCAGCTTAGGGACAGGGGTCTACAATGAGCAGTTCTTC. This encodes CASSLGTGVYNEQFF. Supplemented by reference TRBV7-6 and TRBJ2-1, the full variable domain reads GAGVSQSPRYKVTKRGQDVALRCDPISGHVSLYWYRQALGQGPEFLTYFNYEAQQDKSGLPNDRFSAERPEGSISTLTIQRTEQRDSAMYRCASSLGTGVYNEQFFGPGTRLTVL.

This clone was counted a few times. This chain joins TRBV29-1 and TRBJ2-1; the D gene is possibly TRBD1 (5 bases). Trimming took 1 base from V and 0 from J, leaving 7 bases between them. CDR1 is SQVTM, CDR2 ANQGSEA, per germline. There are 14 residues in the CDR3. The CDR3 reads CSVEGQSSYNEQFF. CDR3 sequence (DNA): TGCAGCGTTGAAGGACAGAGCTCCTACAATGAGCAGTTCTTC.

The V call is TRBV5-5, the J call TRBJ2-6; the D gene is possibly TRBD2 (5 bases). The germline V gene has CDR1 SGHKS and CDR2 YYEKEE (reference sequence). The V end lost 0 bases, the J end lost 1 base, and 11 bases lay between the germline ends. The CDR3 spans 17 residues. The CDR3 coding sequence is TGTGCCAGCAGCTTGGCCTCGGGATCATCTGGGGCCAACGTCCTGACTTTC. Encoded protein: CASSLASGSSGANVLTF.

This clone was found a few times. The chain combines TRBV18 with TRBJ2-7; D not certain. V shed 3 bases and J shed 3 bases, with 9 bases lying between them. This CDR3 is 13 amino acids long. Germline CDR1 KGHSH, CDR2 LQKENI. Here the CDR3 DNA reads TGTGCCAGCTCACCGGAGCTGGACTACGAGCAGTACTTC. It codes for CASSPELDYEQYF.

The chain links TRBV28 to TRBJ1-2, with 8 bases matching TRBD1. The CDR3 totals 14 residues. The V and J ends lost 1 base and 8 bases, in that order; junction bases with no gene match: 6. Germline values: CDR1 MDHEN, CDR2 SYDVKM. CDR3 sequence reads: CASSLSQGAGGYTF. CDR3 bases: TGTGCCAGCAGTTTATCGCAGGGGGCTGGGGGCTACACCTTC.

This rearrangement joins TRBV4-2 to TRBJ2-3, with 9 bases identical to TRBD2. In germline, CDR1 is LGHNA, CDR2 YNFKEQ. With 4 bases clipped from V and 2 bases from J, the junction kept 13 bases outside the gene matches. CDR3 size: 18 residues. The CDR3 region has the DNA TGTGCCAGCAGCCCCCGGGGCTCGCGGGGGGGATCCACAGATACGCAGTATTTT. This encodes CASSPRGSRGGSTDTQYF.

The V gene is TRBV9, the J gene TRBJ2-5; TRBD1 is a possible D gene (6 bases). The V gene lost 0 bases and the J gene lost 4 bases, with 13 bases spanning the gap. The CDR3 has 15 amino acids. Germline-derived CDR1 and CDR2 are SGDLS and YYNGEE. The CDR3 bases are TGTGCCAGCAGCGTAGTAGGGGGACGACGAGAGACCCAGTACTTC. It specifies CASSVVGGRRETQYF.

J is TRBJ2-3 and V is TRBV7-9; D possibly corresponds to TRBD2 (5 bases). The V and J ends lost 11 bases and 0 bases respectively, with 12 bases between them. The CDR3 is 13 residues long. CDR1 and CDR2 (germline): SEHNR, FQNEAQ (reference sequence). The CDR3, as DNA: TGTGCCCGCTCCCCGGGAAGCACAGATACGCAGTATTTT. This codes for CARSPGSTDTQYF.

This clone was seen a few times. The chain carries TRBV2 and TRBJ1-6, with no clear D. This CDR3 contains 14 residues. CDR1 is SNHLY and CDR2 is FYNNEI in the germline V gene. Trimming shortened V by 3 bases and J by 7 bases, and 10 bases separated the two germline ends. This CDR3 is CASSEIPRNSPLHF. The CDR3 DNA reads TGTGCCAGCAGTGAGATCCCGAGGAATTCACCCCTCCACTTT.

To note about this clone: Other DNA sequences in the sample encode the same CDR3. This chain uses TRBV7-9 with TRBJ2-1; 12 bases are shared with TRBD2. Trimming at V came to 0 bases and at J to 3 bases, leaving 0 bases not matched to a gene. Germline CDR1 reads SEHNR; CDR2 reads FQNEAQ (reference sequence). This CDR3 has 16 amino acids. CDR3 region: CASSLAGLAGYNEQFF. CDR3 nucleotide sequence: TGTGCCAGCAGCTTAGCGGGACTAGCGGGCTACAATGAGCAGTTCTTC.

The CDR3 loop reads CASSYGQINQPQHF. CDR3 DNA: TGTGCCAGCAGCTATGGACAGATCAATCAGCCCCAGCATTTT. The genes are TRBV7-9 and TRBJ1-5; tentative D call: TRBD1 (6 bases). V was cut by 4 bases and J by 3 bases, with 10 bases left in between. The CDR3 sequence is 14 residues long. CDR1 and CDR2 from the germline V gene are SEHNR and FQNEAQ (reference sequence). Variable domain in full (rest from reference TRBV7-9 and TRBJ1-5): DTGVSQNPRHKITKRGQNVTFRCDPISEHNRLYWYRQTLGQGPEFLTYFQNEAQLEKSRLLSDRFSAERPKGSFSTLEIQRTEQGDSAMYLCASSYGQINQPQHFGDGTRLSIL.

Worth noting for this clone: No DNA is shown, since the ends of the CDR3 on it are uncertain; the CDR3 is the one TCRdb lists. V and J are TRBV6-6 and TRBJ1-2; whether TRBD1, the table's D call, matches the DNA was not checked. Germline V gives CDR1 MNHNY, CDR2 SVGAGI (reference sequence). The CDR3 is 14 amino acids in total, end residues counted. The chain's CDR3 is CASSSSGQLYGYTF.

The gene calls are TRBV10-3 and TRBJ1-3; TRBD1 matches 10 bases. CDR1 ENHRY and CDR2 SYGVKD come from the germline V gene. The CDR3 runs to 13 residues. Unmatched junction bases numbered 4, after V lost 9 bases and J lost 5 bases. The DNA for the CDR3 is TGTGCCATTTGGACAGGGGGAAGAAACACCATATATTTT. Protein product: CAIWTGGRNTIYF.

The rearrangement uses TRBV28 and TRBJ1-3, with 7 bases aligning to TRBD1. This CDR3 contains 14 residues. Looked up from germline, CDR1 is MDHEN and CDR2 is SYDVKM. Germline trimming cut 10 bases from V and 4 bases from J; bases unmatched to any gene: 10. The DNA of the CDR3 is TGTGCCATCACCGACAGGGTCGCCGGAAACACCATATATTTT. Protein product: CAITDRVAGNTIYF.

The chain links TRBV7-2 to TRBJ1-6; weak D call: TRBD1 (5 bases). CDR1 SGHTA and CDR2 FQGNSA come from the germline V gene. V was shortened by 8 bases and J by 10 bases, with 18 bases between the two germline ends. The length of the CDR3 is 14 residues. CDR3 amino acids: CASLKVQGRSPLHF. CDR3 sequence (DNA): TGTGCCAGCTTAAAAGTCCAGGGAAGATCACCCCTCCACTTT.

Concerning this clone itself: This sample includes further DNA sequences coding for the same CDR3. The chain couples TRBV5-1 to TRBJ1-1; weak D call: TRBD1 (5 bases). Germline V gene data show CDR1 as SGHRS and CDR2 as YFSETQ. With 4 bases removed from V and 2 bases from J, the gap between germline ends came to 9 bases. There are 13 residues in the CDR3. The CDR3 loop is CASSPTGNTEAFF. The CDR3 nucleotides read TGCGCCAGCAGCCCCACAGGAAACACTGAAGCTTTCTTT.